This T cell receptor (beta chain) was recorded in a study of spatial heterogeneity in lung cancer. CDR1 is SQVTM and CDR2 is ANQGSEA in the germline V gene. The V end was cut by 2 bases, the J end by 6 bases, with 10 bases between. The CDR3 loop spans 13 amino acids. TCRdb ran MiXCR on the 5' RACE reads and lists one entry per CDR3 protein. Of around 87,000 distinct CDR3 sequences listed, roughly 12% were seen once; the top ten hold roughly 41%. Time point: sample taken at primary tumor resection. TCRs were sequenced from unsorted whole RNA of tumor, nontumor lung or PBMC. A few counts support this clonotype.

The chain carries TRBV29-1 and TRBJ2-2; D is unclear. Source: PBMCs, taken at surgery. The TCR comes from a male donor with early-stage non-small cell lung cancer. The CDR3 sequence: CSVEIREPGELFF. Here the CDR3 DNA reads TGCAGCGTTGAAATAAGGGAACCCGGGGAGCTGTTTTTT.